This is a list of T cell receptor beta chains from one sample in a study of Ad26.COV2.S vaccination and SARS-CoV-2 variants. Method: immunoSEQ multiplex PCR; TCRdb's copy keeps in-frame clones and lacks some. Of hundreds of thousands of clones in the sample, 92% were seen once. Sample: peripheral blood, taken after recovery from COVID-19. The receptors originated from a human donor who had recovered from COVID-19. The conserved cysteine and the conserved F or W are not part of the CDR3 here. The D gene is left open where the match is weak.

D: .
V: TRBV27
J: TRBJ1-2
CDR3: ASSEIGAAGINYGYT

D: .
V: TRBV7-9
J: TRBJ1-4
CDR3: ASSLLGDGEKLF

D: .
V: TRBV2
J: TRBJ1-1
CDR3: ASSDRASMNTEAF

D: .
V: TRBV3-1/TRBV3-2
J: TRBJ2-6
CDR3: ASSQGGANVLT

D: .
V: TRBV11-3
J: TRBJ1-1
CDR3: ASSSQGNTEAF

D: .
V: TRBV10-3
J: TRBJ2-5
CDR3: AISAPRVEHGGEETQY

D: .
V: TRBV19
J: TRBJ1-5
CDR3: ATNWAASYSNQPQH

D: .
V: TRBV5-1
J: TRBJ2-1
CDR3: ASSPDSSTYNEQF

D: .
V: TRBV7-9
J: TRBJ2-5
CDR3: ASNPSGGIKTQY

D: TRBD2
V: TRBV10-3
J: TRBJ2-3
CDR3: AISDSGGGTDTQY

D: .
V: TRBV9
J: TRBJ2-1
CDR3: ASSVEFGLQYNEQF

D: .
V: TRBV6-5
J: TRBJ1-1
CDR3: ASSTRGPRNTEAF

D: .
V: TRBV18
J: TRBJ1-4
CDR3: ASSPRAQNEKLF

D: .
V: TRBV4-2
J: TRBJ2-2
CDR3: ASSQEWRDIHTGELF

D: .
V: TRBV19
J: TRBJ2-1
CDR3: ASNEPLNEQF

D: TRBD1
V: TRBV5-4
J: TRBJ1-1
CDR3: ASSLGQGANTEAF

D: .
V: TRBV6-5
J: TRBJ1-2
CDR3: ASIMQGGFGYT

D: TRBD1
V: TRBV7-9
J: TRBJ2-7
CDR3: ASSLQGARLYEQY

D: .
V: TRBV4-3
J: TRBJ1-1
CDR3: ASSQDRGRRAF

D: .
V: TRBV19
J: TRBJ1-5
CDR3: ASSSQANQPQH

D: TRBD1
V: TRBV12-3/TRBV12-4
J: TRBJ1-5
CDR3: ASSDRGNQPQH

D: .
V: TRBV5-4
J: TRBJ1-6
CDR3: ASSLWGIDNSPLH

D: .
V: TRBV14
J: TRBJ2-5
CDR3: ASSQIHQRALRETQY

D: TRBD1
V: TRBV11-3
J: TRBJ2-1
CDR3: ASSLAWDRGYNEQF

D: .
V: TRBV9
J: TRBJ1-1
CDR3: ASSVEWNTEAF

D: .
V: TRBV7-9
J: TRBJ1-2
CDR3: ASSTRDGYGYT

D: .
V: TRBV4-1
J: TRBJ1-3
CDR3: ASRLAGGGDTIY

D: TRBD2
V: TRBV10-1
J: TRBJ2-3
CDR3: ASAGELAGSTDTQY

D: TRBD2
V: TRBV7-6
J: TRBJ2-1
CDR3: ASSPGLARDNEQF

D: .
V: TRBV11-2
J: TRBJ1-1
CDR3: ASSLKGNTEAF

D: .
V: TRBV9
J: TRBJ1-2
CDR3: ASSVAQGRGNYGYT

D: TRBD1
V: TRBV6-5
J: TRBJ2-1
CDR3: ASSYGTGRNEQF

D: .
V: TRBV23-1
J: TRBJ2-1
CDR3: ASSQTGSHSYNEQF

D: TRBD2
V: TRBV7-2
J: TRBJ2-7
CDR3: ASSFSGGAGEQY

D: TRBD2
V: TRBV5-1
J: TRBJ2-1
CDR3: ASRPGTSSYNEQF

D: .
V: TRBV30
J: TRBJ2-3
CDR3: AWSVYGVTGRPCTSTDTQY

D: .
V: TRBV27
J: TRBJ1-4
CDR3: ASSLFWDPTNEKLF

D: .
V: TRBV5-5
J: TRBJ2-3
CDR3: ASSLGPNTDTQY

D: .
V: TRBV5-4
J: TRBJ2-3
CDR3: ASSRSGEDTQY

D: .
V: TRBV19
J: TRBJ2-7
CDR3: ASSPRTRKGAYEQY